Listed below are T cell receptor beta chains from one sample, sequenced in a study of shared clonotypes between healthy human individuals. Some clones are missing from TCRdb's copy, which holds only in-frame ones; the method was immunoSEQ multiplex PCR. The sample includes some 2,500,000 clones, 90% to 95% seen only once; the top ten take about 0.34%. Specimen: naive CD4+ T cells from PBMCs. These receptors were obtained from a man younger than 30 in good health. Some clones in this sample may be carry-over from other donors' samples. Each CDR3 is given with its conserved first and last residue. The order of the fields is J gene, D gene, V gene, CDR3 protein. The D gene is left open where the match is weak.

J gene: TRBJ1-1
D gene: TRBD1
V gene: TRBV30
CDR3 protein: CASHRGMNTEAFF

J gene: TRBJ1-1
D gene: .
V gene: TRBV19
CDR3 protein: CASSSIGGNTEAFF

J gene: TRBJ2-7
D gene: .
V gene: TRBV30
CDR3 protein: CAWRGQTYEQYF

J gene: TRBJ2-5
D gene: .
V gene: TRBV6-1
CDR3 protein: CASSRWGLETQYF

J gene: TRBJ2-1
D gene: .
V gene: TRBV6-1
CDR3 protein: CASRETGWDEQFF

J gene: TRBJ1-4
D gene: .
V gene: TRBV9
CDR3 protein: CASSVGLGEKLFF

J gene: TRBJ2-7
D gene: .
V gene: TRBV9
CDR3 protein: CASSRVAASYEQYF

J gene: TRBJ1-1
D gene: .
V gene: TRBV5-1
CDR3 protein: CASSLEASPRNTEAFF

J gene: TRBJ2-1
D gene: .
V gene: TRBV5-8
CDR3 protein: CASSLLEGGKGEQFF

J gene: TRBJ1-1
D gene: .
V gene: TRBV5-1
CDR3 protein: CATRKEADTEAFF

J gene: TRBJ2-1
D gene: .
V gene: TRBV5-1
CDR3 protein: CASSFLAGSYNEQFF

J gene: TRBJ1-2
D gene: TRBD1
V gene: TRBV6-6
CDR3 protein: CASSSTGTVYGYTF

J gene: TRBJ2-1
D gene: TRBD2
V gene: TRBV4-1
CDR3 protein: CASSQDLTSGSYNEQFF

J gene: TRBJ2-5
D gene: .
V gene: TRBV10-3
CDR3 protein: CALPGQETQYF

J gene: TRBJ2-2
D gene: .
V gene: TRBV7-3
CDR3 protein: CASSLTPAGTGELFF

J gene: TRBJ1-1
D gene: .
V gene: TRBV16
CDR3 protein: CASSQFRGSSTEAFF

J gene: TRBJ2-7
D gene: TRBD2
V gene: TRBV5-4
CDR3 protein: CAITSGSSYEQYF

J gene: TRBJ1-2
D gene: .
V gene: TRBV19
CDR3 protein: CASSPRRTEYGYTF

J gene: TRBJ2-1
D gene: TRBD2
V gene: TRBV7-9
CDR3 protein: CASSLPRAGGGDSYNEQFF

J gene: TRBJ1-4
D gene: .
V gene: TRBV28
CDR3 protein: CASSLDSLGEKLFF

J gene: TRBJ2-3
D gene: .
V gene: TRBV4-2
CDR3 protein: CASSLQVHGSADTQYF

J gene: TRBJ2-5
D gene: .
V gene: TRBV15
CDR3 protein: CATSKYQETQYF

J gene: TRBJ2-5
D gene: .
V gene: TRBV9
CDR3 protein: CASSVGRNHQETQYF

J gene: TRBJ1-2
D gene: .
V gene: TRBV6-6
CDR3 protein: CASSRGISNYGYTF